A selection of T cell receptor beta chains follows, all from one sample in a study of blood T cells in healthy people across ages. TCRdb passed the 5' RACE reads through MiXCR, listing each CDR3 protein once. In the table there are 1,300,000 or so distinct CDR3 sequences, 45% to 70% of which are singletons. Sequenced input: blood. These receptors were collected from a man younger than 30 in good health. Each CDR3 is given with its conserved first and last residue. Fields, in order: clone size, J gene, CDR3 length, V gene, D gene, CDR3 DNA, CDR3 protein. The D gene is left open where the match is weak. A row's size may be missing; if present it is once, few, many or a size class.

clone size: NA
J gene: TRBJ2-1
CDR3 length: 15
V gene: TRBV6-4
D gene: TRBD2
CDR3 DNA: TGTGCCAGCAGTGACTCTCGGGGGGACCACAATGAGCAGTTCTTC
CDR3 protein: CASSDSRGDHNEQFF

clone size: few
J gene: TRBJ1-1
CDR3 length: 14
V gene: TRBV6-5
D gene: NA
CDR3 DNA: TGTGCCAGCAGTATGGACAGTACGAACACTGAAGCTTTCTTT
CDR3 protein: CASSMDSTNTEAFF

clone size: NA
J gene: TRBJ2-1
CDR3 length: 14
V gene: TRBV6-5
D gene: NA
CDR3 DNA: TGTGCCAGCAGTTACCAGGGAATCCCTAATGAGCAGTTCTTC
CDR3 protein: CASSYQGIPNEQFF

clone size: NA
J gene: TRBJ2-7
CDR3 length: 15
V gene: TRBV7-8
D gene: NA
CDR3 DNA: TGTGCCAGCAGCCAATGGGACGGCAACTACAATGAGCAGTACTTC
CDR3 protein: CASSQWDGNYNEQYF

clone size: few
J gene: TRBJ1-4
CDR3 length: 14
V gene: TRBV12-3/TRBV12-4
D gene: NA
CDR3 DNA: TGTGCCAGCAGTTCCCAGGGGATTTTTGAAAAACTGTTTTTT
CDR3 protein: CASSSQGIFEKLFF

clone size: few
J gene: TRBJ1-1
CDR3 length: 13
V gene: TRBV29-1
D gene: NA
CDR3 DNA: TGCAGCGTTACGACAGGTGGGAACACTGAAGCTTTCTTT
CDR3 protein: CSVTTGGNTEAFF

clone size: few
J gene: TRBJ1-1
CDR3 length: 13
V gene: TRBV7-2
D gene: NA
CDR3 DNA: TGTGCCAGCAGCTTAACACAGAACACTGAAGCTTTCTTT
CDR3 protein: CASSLTQNTEAFF

clone size: once
J gene: TRBJ2-7
CDR3 length: 15
V gene: TRBV15
D gene: TRBD1
CDR3 DNA: TGTGCCACCAGCGGCTGGACAGGAAACTCCTACGAGCAGTACTTC
CDR3 protein: CATSGWTGNSYEQYF

clone size: few
J gene: TRBJ2-7
CDR3 length: 13
V gene: TRBV15
D gene: NA
CDR3 DNA: TGTGCCACCAGCAAAGGGACTCCTTACGAGCAGTACTTC
CDR3 protein: CATSKGTPYEQYF

clone size: NA
J gene: TRBJ1-6
CDR3 length: 15
V gene: TRBV5-4
D gene: TRBD1
CDR3 DNA: TGTGCCAGCAGCGCCTCGGGACAGAATAATTCACCCCTCCACTTT
CDR3 protein: CASSASGQNNSPLHF

clone size: NA
J gene: TRBJ2-1
CDR3 length: 15
V gene: TRBV20-1
D gene: NA
CDR3 DNA: TGCAGTGCTAGAGTTCTTCGGAGCGGAAACAATGAGCAGTTCTTC
CDR3 protein: CSARVLRSGNNEQFF

clone size: once
J gene: TRBJ1-5
CDR3 length: 14
V gene: TRBV9
D gene: NA
CDR3 DNA: TGTGCCAGCAGCGTAGAGGCAGGCGGTCAGCCCCAGCATTTT
CDR3 protein: CASSVEAGGQPQHF

clone size: NA
J gene: TRBJ1-5
CDR3 length: 15
V gene: TRBV4-1
D gene: NA
CDR3 DNA: TGCGCCAGCAGCCAAAAGGGCGGACTCCGACAGCCCCAGCATTTT
CDR3 protein: CASSQKGGLRQPQHF

clone size: NA
J gene: TRBJ1-5
CDR3 length: 12
V gene: TRBV27
D gene: NA
CDR3 DNA: TGTGCCACCGGACCACAGCTGCAGCCCCAGCATTTT
CDR3 protein: CATGPQLQPQHF

clone size: NA
J gene: TRBJ2-1
CDR3 length: 16
V gene: TRBV15
D gene: NA
CDR3 DNA: TGTGCCACCAGCAGAGCGGGTAGGGCTCTGTACAATGAGCAGTTCTTC
CDR3 protein: CATSRAGRALYNEQFF

clone size: NA
J gene: TRBJ2-7
CDR3 length: 15
V gene: TRBV20-1
D gene: TRBD1
CDR3 DNA: TGCAGTGCTAGACCGGGACAGCTTAACTCCTACGAGCAGTACTTC
CDR3 protein: CSARPGQLNSYEQYF

clone size: NA
J gene: TRBJ1-1
CDR3 length: 16
V gene: TRBV20-1
D gene: NA
CDR3 DNA: TGCAGTGCTAGAGTAGGGACTAAGGGGCGGTCCACTGAAGCTTTCTTT
CDR3 protein: CSARVGTKGRSTEAFF

clone size: few
J gene: TRBJ2-4
CDR3 length: 14
V gene: TRBV29-1
D gene: TRBD2
CDR3 DNA: TGCAGCGCCTCCGGGACTAGCAATTTCAATGAGCAGTACTTC
CDR3 protein: CSASGTSNFNEQYF

clone size: NA
J gene: TRBJ1-1
CDR3 length: 12
V gene: TRBV20-1
D gene: NA
CDR3 DNA: TGCAGTGCCGAGAGGGGGACGACTGAAGCTTTCTTT
CDR3 protein: CSAERGTTEAFF

clone size: few
J gene: TRBJ2-7
CDR3 length: 11
V gene: TRBV7-9
D gene: NA
CDR3 DNA: TGTGCCAGCAGCTTAACCCAGGAAGAGTACTTC
CDR3 protein: CASSLTQEEYF